The next 29 T cell receptor beta chains were all read from a single sample in a study of T cell changes during pregnancy in multiple sclerosis (dated by TCRdb to the late 2010s). The library came from the immunoSEQ multiplex PCR assay. This immuneACCESS table, as held by TCRdb, lists in-frame sequences with V and J called but not all clones. Of the missing ones, under half trace to an unresolved V gene in checked studies; the others have no known cause. The sample table holds some 30,000 clones, of which around nine tenths were seen once. Of the sample, roughly 8.3% is held by the ten largest clones. This specimen was CD8+ T cells from peripheral blood mononuclear cells, taken in the second trimester of pregnancy. These receptors were collected from a female donor with multiple sclerosis, enrolled in a pregnancy study.

This clone was detected many times. V is TRBV6-1 and J is TRBJ2-7; 9 bases are shared with TRBD1. CDR1 is MNHNS and CDR2 is SASEGT in the germline V gene. Trimming removed 2 bases from V and 1 base from J; junction bases left unmatched: 3. There are 15 residues in the CDR3. This CDR3 reads CASSERGTGSYEQYF. In nucleotides, the CDR3 is TGTGCCAGCAGTGAACGTGGGACAGGGTCCTACGAGCAGTACTTC.

The J gene is TRBJ2-7, the V gene TRBV21-1; TRBD2 reflects the table's D call only, with no check against the DNA. TRBV21-1 is an annotated pseudogene. This CDR3 region has 18 residues. Written as DNA, the CDR3 is TGTGCCAGCAGCAAAGATGGCCTAGCGGGGGGCCACTCCTACGAGCAGTACTTC. Translating it yields CASSKDGLAGGHSYEQYF.

This clone showed up just a few times. The chain couples TRBV6-1 to TRBJ2-7; 13 bases are a match to TRBD2. CDR1 and CDR2 from the germline V gene are MNHNS and SASEGT. This CDR3 is 15 amino acids long. The V gene end was trimmed by 4 bases and the J gene end by 5 bases; junction bases not matched to a gene: 5. This CDR3 reads CASSATSGGADEQYF. DNA for the CDR3: TGTGCCAGCAGTGCTACTAGCGGGGGGGCCGACGAGCAGTACTTC.

The chain carries TRBV27 and TRBJ1-1, with D maybe TRBD1 (5 bases). The CDR3 length is 17 residues. Germline lookup yields CDR1 MNHEY and CDR2 SMNVEV (reference sequence). Trimming left V 5 bases short and J 3 bases short, with 22 bases between. CDR3 amino acids: CASSPNSLRGPDTEAFF. The DNA for the CDR3 is TGTGCCAGCAGTCCGAACTCCCTAAGGGGCCCGGACACTGAAGCTTTCTTT.

This clone appeared a single time. This sequence joins TRBV9 and TRBJ2-5, with D possibly being TRBD1 (6 bases). The germline V gene has CDR1 SGDLS and CDR2 YYNGEE. The CDR3 has 15 amino acids. V shed 1 base and J shed 2 bases, with 12 bases lying between them. Here the CDR3 reads CASSVQGRGQETQYF. In DNA form, the CDR3 reads TGTGCCAGCAGCGTACAGGGGAGAGGGCAAGAGACCCAGTACTTC.

This clone was recorded a few times. Other DNA sequences in this specimen translate into the identical CDR3. The gene calls are TRBV9 and TRBJ1-5; D is unclear. The CDR3 totals 14 residues. V lost 4 bases and J lost 2, with 10 bases in between. Germline values: CDR1 SGDLS, CDR2 YYNGEE. CDR3 in amino acids: CASSSLAGNQPQHF. CDR3 bases: TGTGCCAGCAGCTCCCTCGCGGGCAATCAGCCCCAGCATTTT.

The V call is TRBV12-5, the J call TRBJ2-7, with D unresolved. CDR3 length: 13 amino acids. Germline-derived CDR1 and CDR2 are LGHNT and FRNRAP. Trimming removed 7 bases from V and 6 bases from J, with 16 bases in between. For the CDR3, the DNA is TGTGCTAGTGCCCCCGGGTTGGATTTCGAGCAGTACTTC. It is translated as CASAPGLDFEQYF.

The chain uses TRBV9 and TRBJ2-5; TRBD2 agrees at 7 bases. Trimming at V came to 4 bases and at J to 5 bases, leaving 14 bases not matched to a gene. This CDR3 spans 16 amino acids. CDR1 SGDLS and CDR2 YYNGEE come from the germline V gene. CDR3 sequence: CASSLRVGGYEETQYF. CDR3 nucleotides: TGTGCCAGCAGCCTTCGAGTGGGGGGGTATGAGGAGACCCAGTACTTC.

The chain has TRBV6-5 and TRBJ2-7, with 7 bases fitting TRBD2. The CDR3 is 14 amino acids. V shed 5 bases, J shed 0 bases, and the junction held 4 bases outside the gene matches. Per the germline V gene, CDR1 is MNHEY and CDR2 is SVGAGI. The DNA for the CDR3 is TGTGCCAGCAGTCACGCGGGGGACTCCTACGAGCAGTACTTC. It codes for CASSHAGDSYEQYF.

V usage is TRBV6-5 and J usage is TRBJ2-1; tentatively, D is TRBD2 (7 bases). Trimming left V 2 bases short and J 3 bases short, with 11 bases between. Germline CDR1 MNHEY, CDR2 SVGAGI. The CDR3 sequence is 15 residues long. This CDR3 is CASSYGGALYNEQFF. CDR3 DNA sequence: TGTGCCAGCAGTTACGGGGGGGCTCTCTACAATGAGCAGTTCTTC.

This chain uses TRBV18 with TRBJ2-7; D unclear. V was clipped by 2 bases and J by 9 bases, with 11 bases between them. Germline assignment: CDR1 KGHSH and CDR2 LQKENI. This CDR3 has 12 residues. The chain's CDR3 is CASSPGGWWQYF. For the CDR3, the DNA is TGTGCCAGCTCACCAGGTGGCTGGTGGCAGTACTTC.

This chain connects TRBV7-6 to TRBJ1-3, with D hard to call. Germline V gene lookup returns CDR1 SGHVS and CDR2 FNYEAQ. The germline V and J ends were trimmed by 1 base and 0 bases, with 7 bases remaining between them. The CDR3 runs 15 residues. The CDR3 is CASSLVRDSGNTIYF. The CDR3 DNA reads TGTGCCAGCAGCTTAGTACGGGACTCTGGAAACACCATATATTTT.

The chain has TRBV9 and TRBJ2-1, with 8 bases that match TRBD1. CDR3 length equals 16 residues. The germline V gene encodes CDR1 SGDLS and CDR2 YYNGEE. J was trimmed by 8 bases and V by 4 bases; bases with no gene match: 14. CDR3 in DNA: TGTGCCAGCAGCTTTTCCCCCGGGACAGGATTAGATGAGCAGTTCTTC. Translated: CASSFSPGTGLDEQFF.

The chain employs TRBV12-5 and TRBJ2-7; possibly TRBD1 for D (5 bases). The CDR3 covers 15 residues. Germline values: CDR1 LGHNT, CDR2 FRNRAP. V lost 0 bases, J lost 2 bases, and 11 bases lay in between. The CDR3 DNA is TGTGCTAGTGGTTTGGTACTTCAGGGAACCTACGAGCAGTACTTC. Protein product: CASGLVLQGTYEQYF.

The chain joins TRBV4-3 to TRBJ2-1, with 7 bases fitting TRBD2. There are 16 residues in the CDR3. Germline V gene sequence: CDR1 LGHNA, CDR2 YSLEER. J was trimmed by 4 bases and V by 0 bases; bases with no gene match: 6. The CDR3 loop reads CASSQDRDYAYNEQFF. As DNA, the CDR3 is TGCGCCAGCAGCCAAGATCGGGACTACGCTTACAATGAGCAGTTCTTC.

The chain has TRBV4-2 and TRBJ1-2, with D perhaps TRBD1 (5 bases). Deletions cut 4 bases from V and 3 bases from J, with 15 bases between. Germline V gene sequence: CDR1 LGHNA, CDR2 YNFKEQ. The CDR3 covers 15 residues. CDR3 nucleotide sequence: TGTGCCAGCAGCCCGCACCTGACAGAGGACTATGGCTACACCTTC. This encodes CASSPHLTEDYGYTF.

The V gene is TRBV28, the J gene TRBJ1-1; D not resolved. The V gene's germline CDR1 is MDHEN and CDR2 SYDVKM. The CDR3 contains 13 residues. The V end was cut by 6 bases, the J end by 0 bases, with 8 bases between. The CDR3 spells CASRLVMNTEAFF. The CDR3 nucleotides are TGTGCCAGCAGGTTAGTTATGAACACTGAAGCTTTCTTT.

V gene TRBV27 combines with J gene TRBJ2-3; 9 positions agree with TRBD1. The germline CDR1 and CDR2 sequences are MNHEY and SMNVEV (reference sequence). V was pared by 5 bases and J by 6 bases, with 12 bases of the junction left unmatched. The CDR3 length is 16 residues. The CDR3, as DNA: TGTGCCAGCAGTGGTCTGCTCGGGACAGGGCTGGATACGCAGTATTTT. Its protein product is CASSGLLGTGLDTQYF.

V and J are TRBV5-6 and TRBJ1-5; 7 nucleotides line up with TRBD1. V lost 0 bases to trimming and J lost 2 bases; unmatched junction nucleotides: 5. The CDR3 loop spans 16 amino acids. Germline CDR1 and CDR2: SGHDT and YYEEEE. This CDR3 reads CASSLGAGGGNQPQHF. CDR3 bases: TGTGCCAGCAGCTTGGGGGCAGGGGGTGGCAATCAGCCCCAGCATTTT.

The chain uses TRBV9 and TRBJ2-2, with D possibly matching TRBD1 (7 bases). V was shortened by 3 bases and J by 5 bases, with 11 bases between the two germline ends. Germline V CDR1 and CDR2: SGDLS, YYNGEE. The CDR3 sequence is 14 residues long. This chain's CDR3 is CASSAGGQTGELFF. CDR3 bases: TGTGCCAGCAGCGCCGGGGGACAGACCGGGGAGCTGTTTTTT. The entire variable domain, with the rest obtained from reference TRBV9 and TRBJ2-2, is as follows: DSGVTQTPKHLITATGQRVTLRCSPRSGDLSVYWYQQSLDQGLQFLIQYYNGEERAKGNILERFSAQQFPDLHSELNLSSLELGDSALYFCASSAGGQTGELFFGEGSRLTVL.

This chain uses TRBV7-8 with TRBJ2-7; D possibly corresponds to TRBD2 (7 bases). Between the trimmed V and J ends, which lost 4 bases and 6 bases, there was a span of 13 bases. The CDR3 is 13 amino acids. Looked up from germline, CDR1 is SGHVS and CDR2 is FQNEAQ. The CDR3 DNA reads TGTGCCAGCAGCTACGGGCGGGGGCCCGAGCAGTACTTC. It specifies CASSYGRGPEQYF.

The chain recombines TRBV9 with TRBJ1-1, with 9 bases aligning to TRBD1. Germline trimming cut 0 bases from V and 5 bases from J; bases unmatched to any gene: 5. This CDR3 comprises 15 residues. From germline, CDR1 is SGDLS and CDR2 YYNGEE. The CDR3 bases are TGTGCCAGCAGCGTAGAGGGACAGGGCCTAACTGAAGCTTTCTTT. Translated: CASSVEGQGLTEAFF.

The chain carries TRBV28 and TRBJ2-2; TRBD1 aligns across 8 bases. CDR3 length: 20 amino acids. The germline V gene has CDR1 MDHEN and CDR2 SYDVKM. V shed 3 bases, J shed 0 bases, and the junction held 15 bases outside the gene matches. The CDR3 reads CASSLQAVGWGQANTGELFF. For the CDR3, the DNA is TGTGCCAGCAGTTTGCAGGCGGTGGGTTGGGGACAGGCGAACACCGGGGAGCTGTTTTTT.

J is TRBJ1-4 and V is TRBV5-1, with D maybe TRBD1 (5 bases). Trimming took off 3 bases at V and 7 bases at J, with 19 bases between the two ends. The germline gives CDR1 SGHRS, CDR2 YFSETQ. CDR3 length: 16 residues. For the CDR3, the DNA is TGCGCCAGCAGCTACCGGGGGGGAGGAGTATTTGAAAAACTGTTTTTT. This encodes CASSYRGGGVFEKLFF.

The chain carries TRBV15 and TRBJ2-3, with D tentatively TRBD1 (6 bases). The CDR3 loop spans 15 amino acids. Germline CDR1 reads LNHNV; CDR2 reads YYDKDF (reference sequence). Deletions cut 0 bases from V and 3 bases from J, with 10 bases between. The CDR3 DNA follows: TGTGCCACCAGCAGAGATAGGGGGAATACAGATACGCAGTATTTT. It yields the protein CATSRDRGNTDTQYF.

This clone was seen only once. The DNA for the CDR3 is TGCAGCGTTGCTTGGCGGGGGGACTCCTACGAGCAGTACTTC. Its translation: CSVAWRGDSYEQYF. J is TRBJ2-7 and V is TRBV29-1, with TRBD2 identical over 8 bases. V shed 4 bases, J shed 0 bases, and the junction held 5 bases outside the gene matches. Germline V gives CDR1 SQVTM, CDR2 ANQGSEA. The CDR3 has 14 residues.

The rearrangement joins TRBV10-3 to TRBJ2-5; TRBD1 matches at 9 bases. Germline V gene data show CDR1 as ENHRY and CDR2 as SYGVKD. V dropped 2 bases and J dropped 5; count of bases not matched to a gene: 9. There are 16 residues in the CDR3. The CDR3 here is CAISETPGQGRETQYF. The CDR3 DNA is TGTGCCATCAGTGAGACCCCCGGACAGGGGAGGGAGACCCAGTACTTC.

The chain uses TRBV29-1 and TRBJ1-2; D might be TRBD1 (5 bases). This CDR3 region has 13 residues. V was shortened by 3 bases and J by 8 bases, with 16 bases between the two germline ends. Germline CDR1 is SQVTM and CDR2 is ANQGSEA. Here the CDR3 reads CSVDGRQYGGYTF. CDR3 in DNA: TGCAGCGTTGACGGCAGACAGTATGGAGGCTACACCTTC. Full variable domain (outside the CDR3, taken from reference TRBV29-1 and TRBJ1-2): SAVISQKPSRDICQRGTSLTIQCQVDSQVTMMFWYRQQPGQSLTLIATANQGSEATYESGFVIDKFPISRPNLTFSTLTVSNMSPEDSSIYLCSVDGRQYGGYTFGSGTRLTVV.

This clone appeared once. This chain links TRBV4-1 with TRBJ2-3; 8 bases fit TRBD2. Germline CDR1 is MGHRA and CDR2 is YSYEKL. V lost 2 bases to trimming and J lost 3 bases; unmatched junction nucleotides: 4. The length of the CDR3 is 15 residues. CDR3 sequence: CASSQPGGRTDTQYF. The CDR3 region has the DNA TGCGCCAGCAGCCAACCGGGGGGGCGGACAGATACGCAGTATTTT.